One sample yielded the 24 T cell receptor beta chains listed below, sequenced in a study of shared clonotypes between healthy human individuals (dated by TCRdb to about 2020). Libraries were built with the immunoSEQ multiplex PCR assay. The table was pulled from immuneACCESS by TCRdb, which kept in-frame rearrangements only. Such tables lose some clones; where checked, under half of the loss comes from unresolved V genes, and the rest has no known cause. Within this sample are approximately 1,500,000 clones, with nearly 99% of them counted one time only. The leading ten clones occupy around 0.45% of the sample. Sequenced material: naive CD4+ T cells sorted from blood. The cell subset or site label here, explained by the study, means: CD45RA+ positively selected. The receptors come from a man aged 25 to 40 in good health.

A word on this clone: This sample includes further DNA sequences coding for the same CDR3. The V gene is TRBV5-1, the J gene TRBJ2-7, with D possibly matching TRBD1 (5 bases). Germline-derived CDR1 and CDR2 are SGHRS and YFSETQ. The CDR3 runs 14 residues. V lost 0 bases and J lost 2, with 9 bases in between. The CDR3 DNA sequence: TGCGCCAGCAGCTTGGGGGGCCGGACCTACGAGCAGTACTTC. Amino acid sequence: CASSLGGRTYEQYF.

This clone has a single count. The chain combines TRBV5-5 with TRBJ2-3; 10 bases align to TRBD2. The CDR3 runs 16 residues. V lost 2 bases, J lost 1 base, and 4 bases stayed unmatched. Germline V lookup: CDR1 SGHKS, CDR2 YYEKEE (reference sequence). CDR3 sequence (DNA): TGTGCCAGCAGCTTTTTGAGCGGGAGGGGCACAGATACGCAGTATTTT. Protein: CASSFLSGRGTDTQYF.

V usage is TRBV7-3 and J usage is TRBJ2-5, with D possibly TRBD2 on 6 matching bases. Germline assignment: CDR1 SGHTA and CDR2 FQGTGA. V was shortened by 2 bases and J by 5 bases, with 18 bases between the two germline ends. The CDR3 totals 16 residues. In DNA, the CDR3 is TGTGCCAGCAGCTTACAGGGCCAGGGAGGAGGGGAGACCCAGTACTTC. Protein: CASSLQGQGGGETQYF.

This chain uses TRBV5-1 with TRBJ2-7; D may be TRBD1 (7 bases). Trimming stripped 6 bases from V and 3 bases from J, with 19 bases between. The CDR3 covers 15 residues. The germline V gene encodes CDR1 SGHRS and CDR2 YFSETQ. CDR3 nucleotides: TGCGCCAGCACTCCCCATGGAGGGGGCTTCTACGAGCAGTACTTC. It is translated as CASTPHGGGFYEQYF.

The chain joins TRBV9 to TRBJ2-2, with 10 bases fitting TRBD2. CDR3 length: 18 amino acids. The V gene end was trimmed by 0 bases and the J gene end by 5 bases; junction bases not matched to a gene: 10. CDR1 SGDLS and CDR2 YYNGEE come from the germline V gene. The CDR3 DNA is TGTGCCAGCAGCGTAGGGGTAGCGGGAGGTTCGGGGACCGGGGAGCTGTTTTTT. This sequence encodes CASSVGVAGGSGTGELFF.

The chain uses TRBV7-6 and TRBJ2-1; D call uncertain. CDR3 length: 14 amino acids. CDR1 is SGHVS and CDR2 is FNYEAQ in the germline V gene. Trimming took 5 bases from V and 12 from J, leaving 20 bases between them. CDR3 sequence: CASSIPAEGPLQFF. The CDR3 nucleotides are TGTGCCAGCAGCATTCCCGCGGAAGGGCCCCTGCAGTTCTTC.

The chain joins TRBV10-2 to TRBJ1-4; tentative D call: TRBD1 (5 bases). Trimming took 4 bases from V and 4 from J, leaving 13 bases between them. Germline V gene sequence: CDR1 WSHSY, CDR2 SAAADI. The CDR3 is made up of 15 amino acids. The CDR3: CASSAQGLVNEKLFF. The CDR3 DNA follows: TGCGCCAGCAGTGCCCAGGGACTTGTTAATGAAAAACTGTTTTTT.

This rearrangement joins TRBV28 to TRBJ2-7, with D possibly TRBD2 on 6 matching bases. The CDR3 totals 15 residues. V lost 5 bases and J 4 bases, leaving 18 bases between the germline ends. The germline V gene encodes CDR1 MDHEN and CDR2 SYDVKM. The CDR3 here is CASSRGGTNPYEQYF. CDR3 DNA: TGTGCCAGCAGTCGTGGGGGGACGAATCCTTACGAGCAGTACTTC.

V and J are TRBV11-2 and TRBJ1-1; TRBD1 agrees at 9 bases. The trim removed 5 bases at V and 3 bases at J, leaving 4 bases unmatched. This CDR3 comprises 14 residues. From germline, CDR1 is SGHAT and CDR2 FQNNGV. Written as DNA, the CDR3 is TGTGCCAGCAGCGACCGGGACAGGGACACTGAAGCTTTCTTT. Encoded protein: CASSDRDRDTEAFF.

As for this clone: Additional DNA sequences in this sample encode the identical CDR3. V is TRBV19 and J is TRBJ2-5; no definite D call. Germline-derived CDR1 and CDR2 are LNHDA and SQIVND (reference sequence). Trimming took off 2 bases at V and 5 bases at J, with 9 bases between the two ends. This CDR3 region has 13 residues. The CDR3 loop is CASSITWRETQYF. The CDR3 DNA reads TGTGCCAGTAGTATAACGTGGCGGGAGACCCAGTACTTC. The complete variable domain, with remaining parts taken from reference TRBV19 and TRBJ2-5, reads DGGITQSPKYLFRKEGQNVTLSCEQNLNHDAMYWYRQDPGQGLRLIYYSQIVNDFQKGDIAEGYSVSREKKESFPLTVTSAQKNPTAFYLCASSITWRETQYFGPGTRLLVL.

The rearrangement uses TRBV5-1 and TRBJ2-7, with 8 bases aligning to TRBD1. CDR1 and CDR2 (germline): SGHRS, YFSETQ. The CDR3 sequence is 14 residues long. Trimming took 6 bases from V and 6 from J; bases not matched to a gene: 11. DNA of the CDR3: TGCGCCAGCACCCGCGACAGGGGACTTGGCGAGCAGTACTTC. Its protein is CASTRDRGLGEQYF.

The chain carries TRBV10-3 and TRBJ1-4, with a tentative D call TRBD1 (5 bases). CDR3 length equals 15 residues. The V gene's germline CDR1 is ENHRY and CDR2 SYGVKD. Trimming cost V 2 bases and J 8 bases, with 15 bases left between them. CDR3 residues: CAISELGTLGEKLFF. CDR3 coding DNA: TGTGCCATCAGTGAGCTAGGGACGTTGGGGGAAAAACTGTTTTTT.

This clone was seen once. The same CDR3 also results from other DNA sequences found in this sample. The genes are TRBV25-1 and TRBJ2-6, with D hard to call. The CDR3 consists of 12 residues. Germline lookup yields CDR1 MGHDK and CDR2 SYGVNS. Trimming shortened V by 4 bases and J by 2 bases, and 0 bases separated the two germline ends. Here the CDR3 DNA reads TGTGCCAGCAGTGCTGGGGCCAACGTCCTGACTTTC. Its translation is CASSAGANVLTF.

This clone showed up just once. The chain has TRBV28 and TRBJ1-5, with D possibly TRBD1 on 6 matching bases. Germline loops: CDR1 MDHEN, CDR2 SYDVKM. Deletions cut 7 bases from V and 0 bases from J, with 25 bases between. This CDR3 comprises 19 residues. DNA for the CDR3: TGTGCCAGCACCGGATTCGGGACATTTGATTTTTATAGCAATCAGCCCCAGCATTTT. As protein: CASTGFGTFDFYSNQPQHF.

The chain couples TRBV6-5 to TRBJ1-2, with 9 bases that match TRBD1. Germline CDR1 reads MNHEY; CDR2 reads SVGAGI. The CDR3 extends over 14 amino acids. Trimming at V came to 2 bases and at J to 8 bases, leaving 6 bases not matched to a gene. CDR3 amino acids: CASSYPGQGGGYTF. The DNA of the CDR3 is TGTGCCAGCAGTTACCCGGGACAGGGAGGCGGCTACACCTTC.

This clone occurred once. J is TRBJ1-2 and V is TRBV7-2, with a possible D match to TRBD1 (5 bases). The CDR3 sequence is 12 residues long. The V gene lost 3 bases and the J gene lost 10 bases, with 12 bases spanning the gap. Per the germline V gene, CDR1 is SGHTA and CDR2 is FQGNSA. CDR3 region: CASSFAGVFYTF. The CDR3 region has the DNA TGTGCCAGCAGCTTCGCGGGGGTCTTCTACACCTTC.

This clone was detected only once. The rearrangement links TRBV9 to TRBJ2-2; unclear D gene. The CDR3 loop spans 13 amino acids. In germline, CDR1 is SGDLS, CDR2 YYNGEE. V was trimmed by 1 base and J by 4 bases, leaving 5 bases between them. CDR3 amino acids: CASSVSSTGELFF. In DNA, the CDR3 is TGTGCCAGCAGCGTATCAAGCACCGGGGAGCTGTTTTTT. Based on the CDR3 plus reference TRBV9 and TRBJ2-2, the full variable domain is DSGVTQTPKHLITATGQRVTLRCSPRSGDLSVYWYQQSLDQGLQFLIQYYNGEERAKGNILERFSAQQFPDLHSELNLSSLELGDSALYFCASSVSSTGELFFGEGSRLTVL.

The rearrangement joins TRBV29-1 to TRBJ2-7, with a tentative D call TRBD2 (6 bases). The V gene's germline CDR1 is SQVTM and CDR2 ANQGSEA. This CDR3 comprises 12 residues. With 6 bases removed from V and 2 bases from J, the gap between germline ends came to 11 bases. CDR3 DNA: TGCAGCGTCTCGGGACTTCCCTACGAGCAGTACTTC. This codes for CSVSGLPYEQYF.

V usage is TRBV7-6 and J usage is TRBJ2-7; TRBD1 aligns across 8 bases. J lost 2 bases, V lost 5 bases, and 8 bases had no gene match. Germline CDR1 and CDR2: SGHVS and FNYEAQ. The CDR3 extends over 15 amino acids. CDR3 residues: CASSAGTGSPYEQYF. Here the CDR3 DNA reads TGTGCCAGCAGCGCCGGGACAGGAAGTCCCTACGAGCAGTACTTC.

The CDR3 loop reads CASSLGGSGTDTQYF. CDR3 DNA: TGTGCCAGCAGCTTAGGCGGGAGTGGGACAGATACGCAGTATTTT. J is TRBJ2-3 and V is TRBV7-3; 7 bases are a match to TRBD2. J was trimmed by 3 bases and V by 2 bases; bases with no gene match: 5. This CDR3 has 15 residues. Germline lookup yields CDR1 SGHTA and CDR2 FQGTGA.

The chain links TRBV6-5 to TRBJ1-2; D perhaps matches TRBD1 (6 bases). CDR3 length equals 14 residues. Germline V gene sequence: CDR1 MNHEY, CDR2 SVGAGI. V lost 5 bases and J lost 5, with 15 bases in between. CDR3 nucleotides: TGTGCCAGCAGTACCCGGGACACCCTATATGGCTACACCTTC. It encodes CASSTRDTLYGYTF.

As DNA, the CDR3 is TGTGCCAGCAGCCAGGGGGAGACCCAGTACTTC. Its translation is CASSQGETQYF. The chain recombines TRBV7-9 with TRBJ2-5, with a weak D call TRBD1 (6 bases). Germline lookup yields CDR1 SEHNR and CDR2 FQNEAQ (reference sequence). Trimming pared 5 bases from V and 5 bases from J, leaving 6 bases between. This CDR3 is built from 11 residues. The complete variable domain, with remaining parts taken from reference TRBV7-9 and TRBJ2-5, reads DTGVSQNPRHKITKRGQNVTFRCDPISEHNRLYWYRQTLGQGPEFLTYFQNEAQLEKSRLLSDRFSAERPKGSFSTLEIQRTEQGDSAMYLCASSQGETQYFGPGTRLLVL.

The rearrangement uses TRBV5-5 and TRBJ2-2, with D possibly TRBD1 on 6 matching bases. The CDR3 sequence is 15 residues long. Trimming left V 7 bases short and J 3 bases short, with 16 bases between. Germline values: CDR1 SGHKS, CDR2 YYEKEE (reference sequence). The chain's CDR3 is CASRLIEGDTGELFF. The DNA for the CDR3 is TGTGCCAGCCGTCTGATCGAGGGGGACACCGGGGAGCTGTTTTTT.

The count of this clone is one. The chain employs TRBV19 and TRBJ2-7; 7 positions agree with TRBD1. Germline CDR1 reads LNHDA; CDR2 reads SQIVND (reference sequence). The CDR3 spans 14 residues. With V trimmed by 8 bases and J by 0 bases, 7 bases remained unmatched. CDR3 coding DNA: TGTGCCAGTCGACAGGGCGCGAGCTCCTACGAGCAGTACTTC. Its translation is CASRQGASSYEQYF.